The rows below give T cell receptor beta chains drawn from one sample of a study of T cell changes during pregnancy in multiple sclerosis. Assay: immunoSEQ multiplex PCR; the TCRdb copy retains only in-frame clones and omits some. The sample lists roughly 26,000 clones, 75% to 90% occurring once. Sequenced here: CD8+ T cells from peripheral blood mononuclear cells, sampled in the second trimester of pregnancy. Receptors originate from a female donor with multiple sclerosis, enrolled in a pregnancy study. CDR3s include the opening cysteine and the closing phenylalanine or tryptophan. The D gene is left open where the match is weak. Clone size appears in some rows only: once, few, many, or a class for an expanded clone.

>TRBJ2-5|TRBD2|.|TRBV28
CASSDLSGTETQYF
TGTGCCAGCTCAGACCTTAGCGGGACTGAGACCCAGTACTTC
>TRBJ2-1|TRBD2|.|TRBV5-1
CASSLASLRLAGGDEQFF
TGCGCCAGCAGCTTGGCTTCGTTGCGACTAGCGGGAGGTGATGAGCAGTTCTTC
>TRBJ2-1|.|.|TRBV28
CASSSDIYDHEQFF
TGTGCCAGCAGTTCGGACATCTACGACCATGAGCAGTTCTTC
>TRBJ2-2|TRBD2|.|TRBV5-1
CASSLRQLAGVGTGELFF
TGCGCCAGCAGCTTGAGGCAACTAGCGGGAGTTGGCACCGGGGAGCTGTTTTTT
>TRBJ2-1|.|.|TRBV19
CASSTSIGLSSYNEQFF
TGTGCCAGTAGTACCAGTATAGGACTTAGCTCCTACAATGAGCAGTTCTTC
>TRBJ2-5|TRBD1|.|TRBV14
CASSPGQQETQYF
TGTGCCAGCAGCCCGGGACAGCAAGAGACCCAGTACTTC
>TRBJ2-7|TRBD2|once|TRBV11-2
CASSLPPGLAYEQYF
TGTGCCAGCAGCCTGCCTCCGGGACTAGCATACGAGCAGTACTTC
>TRBJ2-3|TRBD2|.|TRBV27
CASSSQRETDTQYF
TGTGCCAGCAGTTCCCAGCGGGAAACAGATACGCAGTATTTT
>TRBJ1-1|TRBD1|once|TRBV28
CASSFRQGLFMNTEAFF
TGTGCCAGCAGTTTCAGACAGGGGCTCTTCATGAACACTGAAGCTTTCTTT
>TRBJ1-1|TRBD1|.|TRBV29-1
CSVGTGGSLNTEAFF
TGCAGCGTTGGTACAGGGGGCTCCTTGAACACTGAAGCTTTCTTT
>TRBJ1-1|.|.|TRBV28
CASSEQWAMNTEAFF
TGTGCCAGCAGCGAACAATGGGCGATGAACACTGAAGCTTTCTTT
>TRBJ2-7|.|.|TRBV7-9
CASSGRGLYEQYF
TGTGCCAGCAGCGGGCGGGGGCTCTACGAGCAGTACTTC
>TRBJ1-1|TRBD1|many|TRBV5-6
CASSEGQSRGEAFF
TGTGCCAGCAGCGAGGGACAGTCCAGGGGTGAAGCTTTCTTT
>TRBJ2-1|TRBD2|.|TRBV5-4
CASSPELAGGYNEQFF
TGTGCCAGCAGCCCAGAACTAGCGGGAGGTTACAATGAGCAGTTCTTC
>TRBJ2-7|TRBD1|.|TRBV27
CASSPRDREGVYEQYF
TGTGCCAGCAGTCCGCGGGACAGGGAGGGGGTCTACGAGCAGTACTTC
>TRBJ2-7|TRBD1|.|TRBV7-9
CASSAQGALYEQYF
TGTGCCAGCAGCGCACAGGGGGCCCTCTACGAGCAGTACTTC
>TRBJ2-7|.|.|TRBV6-5
CASSPTGHEQYF
TGTGCCAGCAGTCCGACAGGACACGAGCAGTACTTC
>TRBJ2-2|TRBD1|.|TRBV19
CASSIVDRGSGELFF
TGTGCCAGTAGTATAGTTGACAGGGGATCCGGGGAGCTGTTTTTT
>TRBJ2-7|TRBD2|.|TRBV6-6
CASSPASGSSYEQYF
TGTGCCAGCAGTCCTGCTAGCGGGAGCTCCTACGAGCAGTACTTC
>TRBJ2-7|TRBD1|.|TRBV2
CASIGGAYEQYF
TGTGCCAGCATAGGGGGCGCCTACGAGCAGTACTTC
>TRBJ1-3|.|.|TRBV9
CASSATGTSGNTIYF
TGTGCCAGCAGCGCTACAGGGACCTCTGGAAACACCATATATTTT
>TRBJ1-1|TRBD1|.|TRBV30
CAWGTGAGLPEAFF
TGTGCCTGGGGGACAGGGGCCGGGTTACCTGAAGCTTTCTTT
>TRBJ2-7|TRBD1|.|TRBV4-3
CASSQELGTGAHEQYF
TGCGCCAGCAGCCAAGAGCTGGGGACAGGGGCCCACGAGCAGTACTTC
>TRBJ2-2|TRBD2|.|TRBV13
CASSPSGTRENTGELFF
TGTGCCAGCAGCCCTTCCGGGACTAGGGAGAACACCGGGGAGCTGTTTTTT
>TRBJ2-1|.|.|TRBV2
CASPTGSYNEQFF
TGTGCCAGTCCTACGGGCTCCTACAATGAGCAGTTCTTC
>TRBJ1-2|TRBD1|.|TRBV28
CASSLGYRGNYGYTF
TGTGCCAGCAGTTTGGGATACAGGGGAAACTATGGCTACACCTTC